This T cell receptor beta chain comes out of a study of shared clonotypes between healthy human individuals. Points from the study as a whole: Across several donors, naive CD4 shared around 5.3%, naive CD8 more than 3%, memory CD4 over 2%, memory CD8 0.4%.

Some clones are missing from TCRdb's copy, which holds only in-frame ones; the method was immunoSEQ multiplex PCR. The table lists approximately 1,000,000 clones, approximately 78% of them singletons, with approximately 0.5% in the top ten. Per germline, CDR1 LGHNA and CDR2 YSLEER. The CDR3 covers 13 residues. Deletions cut 0 bases from V and 4 bases from J, with 6 bases between. This clone was observed once. The antigen is undetermined. Sequences were obtained from memory CD4+ T cells from PBMCs. Regarding subset: CD45RA-negative fraction. The V and J genes are TRBV4-3 and TRBJ1-2, with no clear D. The TCR was taken from a man between 18 and 35 years old in good health. Some clones in this sample may be carry-over from other donors' samples. The CDR3 nucleotides are TGCGCCAGCAGCCAAGAGAATTTCTATGGCTACACCTTC. Amino acid sequence: CASSQENFYGYTF.